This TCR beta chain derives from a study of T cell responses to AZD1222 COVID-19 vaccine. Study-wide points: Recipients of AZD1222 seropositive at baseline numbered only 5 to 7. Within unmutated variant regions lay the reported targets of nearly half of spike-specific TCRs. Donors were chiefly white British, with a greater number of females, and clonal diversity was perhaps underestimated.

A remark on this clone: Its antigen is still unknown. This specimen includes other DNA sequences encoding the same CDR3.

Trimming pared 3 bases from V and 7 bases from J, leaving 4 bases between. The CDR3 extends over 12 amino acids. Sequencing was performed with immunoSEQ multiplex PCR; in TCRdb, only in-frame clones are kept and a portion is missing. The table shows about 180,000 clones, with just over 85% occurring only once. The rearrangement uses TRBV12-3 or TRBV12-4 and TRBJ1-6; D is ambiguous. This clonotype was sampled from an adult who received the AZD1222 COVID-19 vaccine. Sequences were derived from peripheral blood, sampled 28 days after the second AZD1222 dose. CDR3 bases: TGTGCCAGCAGTTTCCAGAATTCACCCCTCCACTTT. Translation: CASSFQNSPLHF.